This T cell receptor (beta chain) was profiled in a study of neoadjuvant anti-PD-1 for oral cavity cancer. Study in general: Non-progressing patients received a fourth nivolumab dose near day 43, then surgery on days 50-56.

V was pared by 6 bases and J by 5 bases, with 12 bases of the junction left unmatched. This CDR3 has 15 amino acids. Germline V gives CDR1 MNHEY, CDR2 SMNVEV (reference sequence). Most PBMC samples had approximately 480 ng input DNA in six replicates. Only in-frame clones appear in the TCRdb table, and some are missing; sequencing was by immunoSEQ multiplex PCR. The top ten hold 2% to 2.5% of the sample, which has about 15,000 clones, less than 75% seen once. The origin of this receptor is a person aged 35-79 years with oral cavity squamous cell carcinoma. The rearrangement joins TRBV27 to TRBJ1-1; TRBD1 agrees at 7 bases. The sequenced sample was PBMCs, obtained before nivolumab (anti-PD-1) treatment. The CDR3 DNA reads as TGTGCCAGCAGCCTTAGACAGGGATCGAGGACTGAAGCTTTCTTT. Its translation is CASSLRQGSRTEAFF.